Below, 15 T cell receptor beta chains from the same sample are listed, as sequenced in a study of blood T cell repertoires in COVID-19. Only in-frame clones appear in the TCRdb table, and some are missing; sequencing was by immunoSEQ multiplex PCR. This table holds 200,000 or so clones, about 80% found once. The sequencing sample was made of peripheral blood. Source of these receptors: a woman in her fifties or sixties with acute or convalescent COVID-19.

The rearrangement links TRBV30 to TRBJ2-1; the match to TRBD2 covers 9 bases. Germline V gene data show CDR1 as GTSNPN and CDR2 as SVGIG (reference sequence). Unmatched junction bases numbered 11, after V lost 2 bases and J lost 3 bases. This CDR3 region has 17 residues. CDR3 loop: CAWSRLPGLADYNEQFF. DNA for the CDR3: TGTGCCTGGAGTCGGCTCCCGGGACTAGCAGACTACAATGAGCAGTTCTTC.

The chain carries TRBV4-1 and TRBJ2-7; D unclear. There are 13 residues in the CDR3. With 3 bases removed from V and 0 bases from J, the gap between germline ends came to 6 bases. The germline gives CDR1 MGHRA, CDR2 YSYEKL. The DNA for the CDR3 is TGCGCCAGCAGCCAGTACAGCTCCTACGAGCAGTACTTC. Its translation is CASSQYSSYEQYF.

This chain joins TRBV6-5 and TRBJ1-4; 8 nucleotides match TRBD1. J gave up 8 bases and V 5 bases, and 7 bases lay outside the gene matches. Germline loops: CDR1 MNHEY, CDR2 SVGAGI. The CDR3 has 14 amino acids. The CDR3 DNA is TGTGCCAGCAGTACAGGGGGAGGAGGGGAAAAACTGTTTTTT. The encoded protein is CASSTGGGGEKLFF.

The chain has TRBV29-1 and TRBJ1-2, with no clear D. With 4 bases removed from V and 6 bases from J, the gap between germline ends came to 9 bases. Per the germline V gene, CDR1 is SQVTM and CDR2 is ANQGSEA. The CDR3 covers 11 residues. CDR3 nucleotides: TGCAGCGTTGGTAGCGGGGATGGCTACACCTTC. Translation: CSVGSGDGYTF.

The chain joins TRBV5-8 to TRBJ1-2; D ambiguous. The V end was cut by 4 bases, the J end by 2 bases, with 9 bases between. The V gene's germline CDR1 is SGHTS and CDR2 YDEGEE. The CDR3 has 13 residues. The CDR3 sequence is CASSVWQNYGYTF. The CDR3 DNA is TGTGCCAGCAGCGTGTGGCAGAACTATGGCTACACCTTC.

The gene calls are TRBV18 and TRBJ1-2; D is perhaps TRBD1 (5 bases). From germline, CDR1 is KGHSH and CDR2 LQKENI. This CDR3 has 14 amino acids. V lost 2 bases to trimming and J lost 3 bases, with 10 bases between them. The CDR3 bases are TGTGCCAGCTCACCAACCAGGGATGACTATGGCTACACCTTC. Translation gives CASSPTRDDYGYTF.

This chain uses TRBV18 with TRBJ2-3, with 14 nucleotides matching TRBD2. V was clipped by 3 bases and J by 0 bases; unmatched bases: 5. Germline lookup yields CDR1 KGHSH and CDR2 LQKENI. The CDR3 runs to 18 residues. CDR3 bases: TGTGCCAGCTCACCCAGGACTAGCGGGGGGTCTAGCACAGATACGCAGTATTTT. It is translated as CASSPRTSGGSSTDTQYF.

The gene calls are TRBV11-2 and TRBJ2-1; D gene ambiguous. The CDR3 loop spans 13 amino acids. With 5 bases removed from V and 7 bases from J, the gap between germline ends came to 12 bases. CDR1 and CDR2 from the germline V gene are SGHAT and FQNNGV. The CDR3 spells CASSPGTVNEQFF. The CDR3 nucleotides read TGTGCCAGCAGCCCAGGAACCGTTAATGAGCAGTTCTTC. Complete variable domain (other parts from reference TRBV11-2 and TRBJ2-1): EAGVAQSPRYKIIEKRQSVAFWCNPISGHATLYWYQQILGQGPKLLIQFQNNGVVDDSQLPKDRFSAERLKGVDSTLKIQPAKLEDSAVYLCASSPGTVNEQFFGPGTRLTVL.

The chain recombines TRBV9 with TRBJ1-2; 8 nucleotides line up with TRBD1. The CDR3 totals 14 residues. V shed 3 bases and J 6 bases; nucleotides not matched to a gene: 7. Germline CDR1 is SGDLS and CDR2 is YYNGEE. The CDR3 region is CASSARGTGNGYTF. CDR3 bases: TGTGCCAGCAGCGCCAGAGGGACAGGAAATGGCTACACCTTC.

The chain uses TRBV24-1 and TRBJ2-5; 9 bases align to TRBD1. This CDR3 contains 16 residues. Germline CDR1 reads KGHDR; CDR2 reads SFDVKD. The V and J ends lost 3 bases and 6 bases, in that order; junction bases with no gene match: 10. CDR3 sequence: CATSDAHGGQGKTQYF. The CDR3 region has the DNA TGTGCCACCAGTGATGCCCATGGGGGACAGGGTAAGACCCAGTACTTC.

The chain combines TRBV12-5 with TRBJ1-1, with D uncertain. This CDR3 is built from 13 residues. The germline CDR1 and CDR2 sequences are LGHNT and FRNRAP. With 7 bases removed from V and 0 bases from J, the gap between germline ends came to 9 bases. As DNA, the CDR3 is TGTGCTAGTGCGGTCAACTTGAACACTGAAGCTTTCTTT. Its protein is CASAVNLNTEAFF.

The genes are TRBV19 and TRBJ1-1, with TRBD1 as a possible D gene (6 bases). CDR1 is LNHDA and CDR2 is SQIVND in the germline V gene (reference sequence). The CDR3 is 14 amino acids. V lost 6 bases and J 2 bases, leaving 13 bases between the germline ends. CDR3 sequence: CASRPGQTNTEAFF. CDR3 DNA: TGTGCCAGTAGGCCTGGACAGACAAACACTGAAGCTTTCTTT.

The chain combines TRBV10-3 with TRBJ2-3, with 8 bases identical to TRBD2. Trimming removed 4 bases from V and 0 bases from J; junction bases left unmatched: 9. The CDR3 covers 17 residues. Germline CDR1 ENHRY, CDR2 SYGVKD. The CDR3 DNA follows: TGTGCCATCAGTGGCCGGGGGGGCCAATCTAGCACAGATACGCAGTATTTT. It specifies CAISGRGGQSSTDTQYF.

The chain carries TRBV3-1 (or the pseudogene TRBV3-2) and TRBJ2-5; 8 nucleotides match TRBD2. Germline V CDR1 and CDR2: LGHDT, YNNKEL (reference sequence). This CDR3 contains 16 residues. V was pared by 5 bases and J by 2 bases, with 10 bases of the junction left unmatched. CDR3 amino acids: CASSSSRGGFQETQYF. Written as DNA, the CDR3 is TGTGCCAGCAGCTCAAGCCGGGGGGGCTTTCAAGAGACCCAGTACTTC.

This clone was observed once. The CDR3 region has the DNA TGTGCCAGCAGCTGGGCTGTGGATGAAAAACTGTTTTTT. Translating it yields CASSWAVDEKLFF. The chain links TRBV6-5 to TRBJ1-4; no firm D call. The CDR3 has 13 residues. V was cut by 6 bases and J by 6 bases, with 11 bases left in between. The germline gives CDR1 MNHEY, CDR2 SVGAGI.